The clone carrying this T cell receptor (beta chain) turned up a few times. Its matching antigen is unknown. Stem cell-like memory, regulatory, central memory and naive CD4+ cells were sorted via CD45RO/CCR7/CD25/CD127/CD95/CD27. All sorted populations exceeded 95% purity. The sample comes from a study of beta chain features in type 1 diabetes. Study-level findings and limits: PCR might favor shorter templates, equally in patients and controls. For type 1 diabetes patients, VDJ junctions showed fewer insertions and more deletions. Type 1 diabetes patients had TCRB CDR3s that were shorter (moderately but significantly so) in all four CD4+ subsets.

Germline CDR1 reads SEHNR; CDR2 reads FQNEAQ (reference sequence). The CDR3 has 15 amino acids. Trimming left V 4 bases short and J 3 bases short, with 16 bases between. Isolated RNA was reverse transcribed in full, so expressed TCRB transcripts were sequenced. Only in-frame clones appear in the TCRdb table, and some are missing; sequencing was by immunoSEQ multiplex PCR. Of 500,000 to 800,000 clones listed, roughly 12% are singletons. This TCR was recovered from a man aged 25-45 years with type 1 diabetes. Sequencing was carried out using naive CD4+ T cells from blood. V gene TRBV7-9 combines with J gene TRBJ2-7, with D perhaps TRBD2 (6 bases). This CDR3 is CASSWGDRRNYEQYF. CDR3 DNA: TGTGCCAGCAGCTGGGGGGACCGACGAAACTACGAGCAGTACTTC. The whole variable domain, filled in from reference TRBV7-9 and TRBJ2-7, reads DTGVSQNPRHKITKRGQNVTFRCDPISEHNRLYWYRQTLGQGPEFLTYFQNEAQLEKSRLLSDRFSAERPKGSFSTLEIQRTEQGDSAMYLCASSWGDRRNYEQYFGPGTRLTVT.